This paragraph covers one T cell receptor (beta chain) sequence. The antigen remains undetermined. The CDR3 extends over 14 amino acids. Germline CDR1 MRHNA, CDR2 SNTAGT. This entry belongs to a study of CXCR3-negative and CXCR3-positive naive CD8 T cells. Through 5' RACE with UMI labels, the TRB cDNA libraries were prepared. Each CDR3 protein gets one entry in TCRdb, which reprocessed the 5' RACE reads and gives no DNA. The sample holds tens of thousands of distinct CDR3 sequences. Study results and limitations: TRB CDR3 hydrophobicity was greater in CXCR3-positive naive cells than in CXCR3-negative naive cells.

Input material: naive CXCR3+ CD8+ T cells from blood. Subset specified: CD45RO-CCR7+CD27+CD95- naive CD8+ T cells expressing CXCR3 (TNR3+). The rearrangement links TRBV6-4 to TRBJ1-1; TCRdb picks TRBD1, but there is no DNA to check that call. This TCR was sampled from a human donor in good health. Some clones in this sample may be carry-over from other donors' samples. The CDR3 sequence is CASRAPGPNTEAFF.